Listed below are T cell receptor beta chains from one sample, sequenced in a study of cytomegalovirus exposure and HLA in healthy donors. Measured with immunoSEQ multiplex PCR; TCRdb has only the in-frame clones, and not every one. This sample carries about 240,000 clones, around 86% of them seen once, and the ten largest clones take 1% to 1.5%. Sequenced material: PBMCs. All receptors derive from a young woman in good health and CMV-seropositive. CDR3s include the opening cysteine and the closing phenylalanine or tryptophan. The D gene is left open where the match is weak.

D,J,V,CDR3,DNA
NA,TRBJ1-5,TRBV28,CASSFGAGNQPQHF,TGTGCCAGCAGTTTTGGGGCAGGTAACCAGCCCCAGCATTTT
NA,TRBJ1-5,TRBV15,CATSRVDSDSNQPQHF,TGTGCCACCAGCAGAGTAGACAGCGATAGCAATCAGCCCCAGCATTTT
NA,TRBJ2-3,TRBV7-8,CASSQSLASTDTQYF,TGTGCCAGCAGCCAATCTCTAGCGAGCACAGATACGCAGTATTTT
NA,TRBJ2-2,TRBV28,CATQGRAGELFF,TGTGCTACCCAGGGTAGGGCCGGGGAGCTGTTTTTT
NA,TRBJ2-7,TRBV27,CASSLTGISYEQYF,TGTGCCAGCAGTCTAACAGGGATCTCCTACGAGCAGTACTTC
NA,TRBJ1-2,TRBV18,CASSEEGSSYGYTF,TGTGCCAGCTCAGAGGAGGGCTCTAGCTATGGCTACACCTTC
TRBD1,TRBJ1-2,TRBV6-1,CASSDLQGAYGYTF,TGTGCCAGCAGTGATCTACAGGGGGCCTATGGCTACACCTTC
NA,TRBJ2-1,TRBV4-2,CASSQDPRIADYNEQFF,TGTGCCAGCAGCCAAGATCCGAGGATAGCGGACTACAATGAGCAGTTCTTC
NA,TRBJ1-1,TRBV27,CASNWYRGTEAFF,TGTGCCAGCAATTGGTACCGGGGGACTGAAGCTTTCTTT
TRBD2,TRBJ2-1,TRBV28,CASSPVGRELYDEQFF,TGTGCCAGCAGCCCGGTAGGGCGGGAGTTGTACGATGAGCAGTTCTTC
TRBD1,TRBJ2-7,TRBV28,CASSLTGGSYEQYF,TGTGCCAGCAGCCTGACAGGGGGTTCCTACGAGCAGTACTTC